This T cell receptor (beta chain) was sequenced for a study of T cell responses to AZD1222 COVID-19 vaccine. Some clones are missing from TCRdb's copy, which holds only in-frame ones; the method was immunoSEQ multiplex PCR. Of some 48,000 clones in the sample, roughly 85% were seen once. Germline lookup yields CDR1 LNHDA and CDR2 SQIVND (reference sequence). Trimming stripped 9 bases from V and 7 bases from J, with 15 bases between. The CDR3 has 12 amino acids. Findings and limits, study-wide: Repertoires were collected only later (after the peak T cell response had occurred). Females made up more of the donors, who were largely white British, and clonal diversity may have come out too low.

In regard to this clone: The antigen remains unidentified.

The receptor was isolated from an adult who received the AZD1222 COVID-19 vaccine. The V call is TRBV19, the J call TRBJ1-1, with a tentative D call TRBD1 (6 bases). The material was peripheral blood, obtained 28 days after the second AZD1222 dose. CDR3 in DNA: TGTGCCAGCCGACGGGGGCAAGGTGAAGCTTTCTTT. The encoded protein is CASRRGQGEAFF.